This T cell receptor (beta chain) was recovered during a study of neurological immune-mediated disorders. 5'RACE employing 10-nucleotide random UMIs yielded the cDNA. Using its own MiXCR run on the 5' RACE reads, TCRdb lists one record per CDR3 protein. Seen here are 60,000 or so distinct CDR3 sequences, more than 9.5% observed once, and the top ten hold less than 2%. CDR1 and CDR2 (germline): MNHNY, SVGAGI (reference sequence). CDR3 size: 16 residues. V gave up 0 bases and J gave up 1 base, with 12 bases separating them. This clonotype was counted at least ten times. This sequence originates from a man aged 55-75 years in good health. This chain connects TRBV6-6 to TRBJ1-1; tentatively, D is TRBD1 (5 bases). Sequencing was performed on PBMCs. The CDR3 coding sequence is TGTGCCAGCAGTTACTCGGCGGGACCGGGGAACACTGAAGCTTTCTTT. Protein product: CASSYSAGPGNTEAFF.